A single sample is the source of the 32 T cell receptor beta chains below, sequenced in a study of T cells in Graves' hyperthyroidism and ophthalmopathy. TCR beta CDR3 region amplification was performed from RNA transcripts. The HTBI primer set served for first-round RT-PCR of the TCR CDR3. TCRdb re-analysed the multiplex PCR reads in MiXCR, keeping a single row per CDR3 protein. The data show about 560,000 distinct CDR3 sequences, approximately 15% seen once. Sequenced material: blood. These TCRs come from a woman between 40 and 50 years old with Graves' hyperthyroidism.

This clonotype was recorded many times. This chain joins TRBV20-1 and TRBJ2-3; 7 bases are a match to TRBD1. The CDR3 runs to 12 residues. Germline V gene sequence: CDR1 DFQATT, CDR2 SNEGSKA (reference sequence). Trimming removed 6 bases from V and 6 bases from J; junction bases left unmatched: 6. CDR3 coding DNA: TGCAGTGCAAAGACAGGGATGGATACGCAGTATTTT. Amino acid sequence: CSAKTGMDTQYF.

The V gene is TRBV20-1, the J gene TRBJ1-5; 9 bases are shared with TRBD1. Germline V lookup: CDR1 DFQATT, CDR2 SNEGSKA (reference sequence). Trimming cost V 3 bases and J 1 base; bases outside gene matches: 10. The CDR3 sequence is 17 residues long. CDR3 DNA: TGCAGTGCTAGCCAGGGACAGGGCATGGCGAGCAATCAGCCCCAGCATTTT. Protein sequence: CSASQGQGMASNQPQHF.

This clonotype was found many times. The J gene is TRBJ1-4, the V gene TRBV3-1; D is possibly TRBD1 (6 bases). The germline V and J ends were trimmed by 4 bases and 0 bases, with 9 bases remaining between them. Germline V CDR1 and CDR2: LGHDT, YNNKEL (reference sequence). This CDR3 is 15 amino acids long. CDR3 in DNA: TGTGCCAGCAGCCGGACAGCCTCAACTAATGAAAAACTGTTTTTT. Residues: CASSRTASTNEKLFF.

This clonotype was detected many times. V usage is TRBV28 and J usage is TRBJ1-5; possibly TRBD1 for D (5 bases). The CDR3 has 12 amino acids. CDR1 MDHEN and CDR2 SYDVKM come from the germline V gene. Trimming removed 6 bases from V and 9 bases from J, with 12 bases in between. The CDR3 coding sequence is TGTGCCAGCAGGTGGGGTGGGGGGCCCCAGCATTTT. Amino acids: CASRWGGGPQHF.

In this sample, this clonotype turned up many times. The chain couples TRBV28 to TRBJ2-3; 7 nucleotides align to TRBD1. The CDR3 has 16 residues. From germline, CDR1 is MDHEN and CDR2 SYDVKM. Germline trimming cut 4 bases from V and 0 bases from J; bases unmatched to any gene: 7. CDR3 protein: CASSSSGTASTDTQYF. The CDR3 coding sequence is TGTGCCAGCAGTTCCTCCGGGACAGCTAGCACAGATACGCAGTATTTT. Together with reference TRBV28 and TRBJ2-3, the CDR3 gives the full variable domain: DVKVTQSSRYLVKRTGEKVFLECVQDMDHENMFWYRQDPGLGLRLIYFSYDVKMKEKGDIPEGYSVSREKKERFSLILESASTNQTSMYLCASSSSGTASTDTQYFGPGTRLTVL.

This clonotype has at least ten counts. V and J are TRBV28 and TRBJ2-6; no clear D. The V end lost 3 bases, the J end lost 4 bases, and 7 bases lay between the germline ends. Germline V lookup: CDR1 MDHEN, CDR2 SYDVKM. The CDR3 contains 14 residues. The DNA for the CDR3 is TGTGCCAGCAGTTTGCAAGGGGGGGCCAACGTCCTGACTTTC. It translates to CASSLQGGANVLTF.

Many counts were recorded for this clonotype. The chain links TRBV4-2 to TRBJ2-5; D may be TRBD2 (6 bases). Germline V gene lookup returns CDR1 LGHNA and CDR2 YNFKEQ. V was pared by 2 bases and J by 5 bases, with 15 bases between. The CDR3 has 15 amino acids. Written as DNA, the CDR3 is TGTGCCAGCAGCCAATTTCGGGAGCTAGGGGAGACCCAGTACTTC. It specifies CASSQFRELGETQYF.

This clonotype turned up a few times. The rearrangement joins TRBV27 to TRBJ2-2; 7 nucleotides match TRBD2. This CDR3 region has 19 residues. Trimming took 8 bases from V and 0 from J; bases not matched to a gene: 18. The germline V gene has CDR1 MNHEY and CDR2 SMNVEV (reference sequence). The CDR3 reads CASDPGGAGAEPNTGELFF. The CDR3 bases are TGTGCCAGCGACCCTGGAGGGGCGGGAGCCGAACCGAACACCGGGGAGCTGTTTTTT.

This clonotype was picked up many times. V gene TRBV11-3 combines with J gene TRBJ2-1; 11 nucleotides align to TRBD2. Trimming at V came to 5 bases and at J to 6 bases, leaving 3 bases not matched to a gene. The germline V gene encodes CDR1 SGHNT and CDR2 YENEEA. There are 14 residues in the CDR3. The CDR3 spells CASSHSGRANEQFF. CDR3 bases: TGTGCCAGCAGCCATAGCGGGAGGGCCAATGAGCAGTTCTTC.

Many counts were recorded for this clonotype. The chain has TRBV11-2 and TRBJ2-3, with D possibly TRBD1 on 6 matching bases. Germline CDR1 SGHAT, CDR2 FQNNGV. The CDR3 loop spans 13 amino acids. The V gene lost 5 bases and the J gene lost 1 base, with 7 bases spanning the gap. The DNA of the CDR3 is TGTGCCAGCAGCCCAGGGGGCACAGATACGCAGTATTTT. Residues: CASSPGGTDTQYF.

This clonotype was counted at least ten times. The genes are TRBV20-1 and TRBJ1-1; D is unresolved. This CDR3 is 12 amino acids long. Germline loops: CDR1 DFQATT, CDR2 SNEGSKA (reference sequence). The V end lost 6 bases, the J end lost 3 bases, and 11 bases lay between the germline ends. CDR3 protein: CSAKSGDTEAFF. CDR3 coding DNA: TGCAGTGCCAAAAGCGGGGACACTGAAGCTTTCTTT.

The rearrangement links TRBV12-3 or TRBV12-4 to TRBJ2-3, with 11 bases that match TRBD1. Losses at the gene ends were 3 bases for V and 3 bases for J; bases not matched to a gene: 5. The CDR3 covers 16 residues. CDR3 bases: TGTGCCAGCAGTTTCCGGACAGGGGGCCTGACAGATACGCAGTATTTT. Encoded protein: CASSFRTGGLTDTQYF.

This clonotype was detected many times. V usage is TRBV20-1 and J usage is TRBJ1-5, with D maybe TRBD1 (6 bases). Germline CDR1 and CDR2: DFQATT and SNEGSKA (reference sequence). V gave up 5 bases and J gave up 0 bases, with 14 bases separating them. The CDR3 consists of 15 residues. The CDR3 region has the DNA TGCAGTGCTTCGGACAGAGCCTATAGCAATCAGCCCCAGCATTTT. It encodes CSASDRAYSNQPQHF.

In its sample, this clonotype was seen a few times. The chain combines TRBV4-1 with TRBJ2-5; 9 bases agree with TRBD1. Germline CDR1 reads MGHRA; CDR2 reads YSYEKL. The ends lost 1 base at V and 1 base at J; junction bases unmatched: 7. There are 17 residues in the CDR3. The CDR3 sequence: CASSQVKGQGFQETQYF. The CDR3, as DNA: TGCGCCAGCAGCCAAGTCAAGGGACAGGGCTTCCAAGAGACCCAGTACTTC.

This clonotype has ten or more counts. The CDR3 DNA sequence: TGTGCCAGCAGCTTATCCGCCGGGACTGTCGCTAATGAAAAACTGTTTTTT. Encoded protein: CASSLSAGTVANEKLFF. The chain links TRBV7-6 to TRBJ1-4, with D maybe TRBD1 (5 bases). Trimming cost V 2 bases and J 3 bases, with 16 bases left between them. This CDR3 is built from 17 residues. Per the germline V gene, CDR1 is SGHVS and CDR2 is FNYEAQ.

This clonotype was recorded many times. The CDR3 DNA reads as TGCAGCGTTGGGGCAGGGGTGTCCTACAATGAGCAGTTCTTC. Its protein product is CSVGAGVSYNEQFF. V usage is TRBV29-1 and J usage is TRBJ2-1; tentatively, D is TRBD1 (6 bases). V was pared by 4 bases and J by 1 base, with 11 bases between. Germline values: CDR1 SQVTM, CDR2 ANQGSEA. This CDR3 is built from 14 residues.

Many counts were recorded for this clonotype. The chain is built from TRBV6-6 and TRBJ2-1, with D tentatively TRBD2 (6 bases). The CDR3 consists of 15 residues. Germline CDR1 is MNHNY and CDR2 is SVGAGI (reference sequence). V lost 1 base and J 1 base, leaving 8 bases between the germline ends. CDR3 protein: CASSYLAVSYNEQFF. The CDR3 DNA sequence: TGTGCCAGCAGTTACTTAGCGGTTTCCTACAATGAGCAGTTCTTC.

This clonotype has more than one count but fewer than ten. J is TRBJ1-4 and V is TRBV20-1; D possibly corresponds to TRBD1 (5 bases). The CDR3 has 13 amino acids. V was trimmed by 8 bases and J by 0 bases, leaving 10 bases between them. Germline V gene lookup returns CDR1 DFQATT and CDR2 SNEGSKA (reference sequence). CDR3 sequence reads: CSPTRATNEKLFF. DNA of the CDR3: TGCAGTCCAACCAGGGCAACTAATGAAAAACTGTTTTTT.

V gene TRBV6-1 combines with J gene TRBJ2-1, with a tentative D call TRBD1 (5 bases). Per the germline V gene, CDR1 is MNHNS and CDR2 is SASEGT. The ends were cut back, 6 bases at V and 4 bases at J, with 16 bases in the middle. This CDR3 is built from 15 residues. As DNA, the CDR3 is TGTGCCAGCAGAAAAGATCCCCAGGGATACAATGAGCAGTTCTTC. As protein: CASRKDPQGYNEQFF.

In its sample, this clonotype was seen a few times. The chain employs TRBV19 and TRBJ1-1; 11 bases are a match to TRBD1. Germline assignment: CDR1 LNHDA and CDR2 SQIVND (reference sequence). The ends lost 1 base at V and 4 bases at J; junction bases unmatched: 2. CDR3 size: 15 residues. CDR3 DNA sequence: TGTGCCAGTAGTATAGGGGGGACAGGGGGCACTGAAGCTTTCTTT. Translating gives CASSIGGTGGTEAFF.

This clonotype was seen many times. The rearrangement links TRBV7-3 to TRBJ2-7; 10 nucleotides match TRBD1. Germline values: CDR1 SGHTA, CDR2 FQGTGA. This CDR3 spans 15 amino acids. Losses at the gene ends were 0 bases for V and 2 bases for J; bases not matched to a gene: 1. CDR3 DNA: TGTGCCAGCAGCTTAACCGGGACAGGGGCCTACGAGCAGTACTTC. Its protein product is CASSLTGTGAYEQYF.

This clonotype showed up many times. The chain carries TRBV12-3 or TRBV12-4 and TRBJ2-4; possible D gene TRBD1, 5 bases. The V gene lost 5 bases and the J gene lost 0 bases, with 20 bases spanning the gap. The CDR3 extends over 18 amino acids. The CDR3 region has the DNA TGTGCCAGCAGTGTTCAGGGCCACCGGTTACTAGCCAAAAACATTCAGTACTTC. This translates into CASSVQGHRLLAKNIQYF.

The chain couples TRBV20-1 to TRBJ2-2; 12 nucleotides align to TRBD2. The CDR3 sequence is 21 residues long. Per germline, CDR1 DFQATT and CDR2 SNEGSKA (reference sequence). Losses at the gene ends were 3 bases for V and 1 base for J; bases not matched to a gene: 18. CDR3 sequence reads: CSARVGAARLAGERNTGELFF. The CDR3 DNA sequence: TGCAGTGCTAGGGTTGGGGCGGCCCGACTAGCGGGGGAAAGGAACACCGGGGAGCTGTTTTTT.

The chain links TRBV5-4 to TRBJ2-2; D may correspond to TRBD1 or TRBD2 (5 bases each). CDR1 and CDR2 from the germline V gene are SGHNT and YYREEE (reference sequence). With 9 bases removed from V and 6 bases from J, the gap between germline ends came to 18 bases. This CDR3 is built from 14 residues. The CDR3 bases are TGTGCCACGCGGCTCGGGGCGTCGGCCGGGGAGCTGTTTTTT. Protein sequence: CATRLGASAGELFF.

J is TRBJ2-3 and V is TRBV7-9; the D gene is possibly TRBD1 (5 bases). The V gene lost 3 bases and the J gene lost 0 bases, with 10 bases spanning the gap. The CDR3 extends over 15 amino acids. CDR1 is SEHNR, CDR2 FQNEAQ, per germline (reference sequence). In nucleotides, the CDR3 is TGTGCCAGCAGCTTGTGGCAGGGAAGCACAGATACGCAGTATTTT. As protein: CASSLWQGSTDTQYF.

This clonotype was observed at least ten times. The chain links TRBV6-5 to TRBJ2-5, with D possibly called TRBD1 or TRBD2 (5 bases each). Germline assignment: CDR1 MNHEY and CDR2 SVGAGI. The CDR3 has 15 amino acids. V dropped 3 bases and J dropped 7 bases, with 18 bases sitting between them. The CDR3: CASSYDGGPFRTQYF. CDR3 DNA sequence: TGTGCCAGCAGTTATGATGGGGGACCGTTTCGGACCCAGTACTTC.

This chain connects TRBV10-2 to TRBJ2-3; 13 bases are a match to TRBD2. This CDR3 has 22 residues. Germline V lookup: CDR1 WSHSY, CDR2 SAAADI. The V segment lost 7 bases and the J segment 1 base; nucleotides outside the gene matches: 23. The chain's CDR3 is CASIGPPGPGLAGTFGTDTQYF. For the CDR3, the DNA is TGCGCCAGCATAGGCCCCCCGGGGCCGGGACTAGCGGGAACCTTTGGCACAGATACGCAGTATTTT.

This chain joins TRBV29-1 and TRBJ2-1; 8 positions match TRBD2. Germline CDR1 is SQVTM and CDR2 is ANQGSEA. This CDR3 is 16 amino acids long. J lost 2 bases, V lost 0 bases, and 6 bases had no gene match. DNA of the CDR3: TGCAGCGTTGAAGATCTAGACGGGAGGGCCTACAATGAGCAGTTCTTC. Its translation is CSVEDLDGRAYNEQFF.

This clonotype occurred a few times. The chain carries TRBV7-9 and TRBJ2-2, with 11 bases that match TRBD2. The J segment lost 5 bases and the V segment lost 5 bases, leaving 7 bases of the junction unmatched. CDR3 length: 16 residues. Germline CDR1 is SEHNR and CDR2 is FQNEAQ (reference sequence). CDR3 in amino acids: CASSIRLAGRTGELFF. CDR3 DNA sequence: TGTGCCAGCAGCATACGACTAGCGGGGAGAACCGGGGAGCTGTTTTTT. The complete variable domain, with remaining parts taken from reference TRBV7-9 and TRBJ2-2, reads DTGVSQNPRHKITKRGQNVTFRCDPISEHNRLYWYRQTLGQGPEFLTYFQNEAQLEKSRLLSDRFSAERPKGSFSTLEIQRTEQGDSAMYLCASSIRLAGRTGELFFGEGSRLTVL.

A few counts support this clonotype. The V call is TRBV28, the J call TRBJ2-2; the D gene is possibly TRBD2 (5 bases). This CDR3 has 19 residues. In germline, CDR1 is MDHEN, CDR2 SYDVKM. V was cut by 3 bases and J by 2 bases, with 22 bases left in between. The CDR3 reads CASSFASVGGSSNTGELFF. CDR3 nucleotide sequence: TGTGCCAGCAGTTTCGCGTCGGTCGGAGGTAGTTCTAACACCGGGGAGCTGTTTTTT.

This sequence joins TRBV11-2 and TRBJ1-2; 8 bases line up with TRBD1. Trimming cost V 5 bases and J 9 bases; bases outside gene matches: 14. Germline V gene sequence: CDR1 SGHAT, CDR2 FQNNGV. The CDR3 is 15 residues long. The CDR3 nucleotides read TGTGCCAGCAGCCGCAACCGCGCGACAGGGGACAGCTACACCTTC. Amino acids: CASSRNRATGDSYTF.

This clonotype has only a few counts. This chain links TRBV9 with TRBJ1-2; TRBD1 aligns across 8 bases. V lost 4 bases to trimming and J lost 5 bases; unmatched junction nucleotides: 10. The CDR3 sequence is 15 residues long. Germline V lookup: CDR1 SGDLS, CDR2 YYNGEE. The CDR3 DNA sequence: TGTGCCAGCAGCCTCCAAGACAGGGGAGGATATGGCTACACCTTC. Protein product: CASSLQDRGGYGYTF.